This T cell receptor beta chain is from a study of radiotherapy plus CTLA-4 blockade in lung cancer. Germline CDR1 is LNHDA and CDR2 is SQIVND (reference sequence). The CDR3 length is 14 residues. Trimming left V 4 bases short and J 3 bases short, with 12 bases between. Profiled with immunoSEQ multiplex PCR; TCRdb holds only in-frame clones, not every one. The data show 70,000 to 90,000 clones, around 80% seen once. The genes are TRBV19 and TRBJ1-1, with D uncertain. The material sequenced was peripheral blood, taken from a patient treated with radiotherapy plus ipilimumab. The sequence was collected from a human donor with non-small cell lung cancer who had a complete response to radiotherapy plus ipilimumab. The CDR3 coding sequence is TGTGCCAGTAGTAAGGGAGGGAGAGACACTGAAGCTTTCTTT. Its protein is CASSKGGRDTEAFF.